These 23 T cell receptor beta chains share one sample of origin, sequenced in a study of OX40 agonist ivuxolimab in advanced cancers. Libraries came from the immunoSEQ multiplex PCR assay. The table comes from immuneACCESS by way of TCRdb, which keeps in-frame sequences with V and J called. Part of the clones is missing from these tables; in studies checked, under half for an unresolved V gene and the rest for unknown reasons. The sample records 20,000 to 30,000 clones, approximately 90% of which are singletons. Approximately 19% of the sample comes from the top ten. The sequencing used CD4+ or CD8+ T cells sorted from blood, collected in a trial of the OX40 agonist ivuxolimab. The source is an adult with an advanced solid tumor such as melanoma, head and neck, liver or kidney cancer.

This rearrangement joins TRBV10-3 to TRBJ2-7; D unresolved. CDR1 and CDR2 (germline): ENHRY, SYGVKD. V lost 0 bases and J 3 bases, leaving 3 bases between the germline ends. This CDR3 contains 12 residues. This chain's CDR3 is CAISESDYEQYF. CDR3 sequence (DNA): TGTGCCATCAGTGAGTCAGACTACGAGCAGTACTTC.

V is TRBV7-8 and J is TRBJ1-5; 12 bases align to TRBD1. V shed 5 bases and J 7 bases; nucleotides not matched to a gene: 6. The CDR3 has 15 amino acids. CDR1 is SGHVS, CDR2 FQNEAQ, per germline. The CDR3 DNA follows: TGTGCCAGCAGCGACCGGGACAGGGGGCAACAGCCCCAGCATTTT. Translated, it gives CASSDRDRGQQPQHF.

The chain uses TRBV27 and TRBJ1-1; TRBD1 matches at 12 bases. Germline-derived CDR1 and CDR2 are MNHEY and SMNVEV (reference sequence). The CDR3 totals 15 residues. The J segment lost 6 bases and the V segment lost 6 bases, leaving 8 bases of the junction unmatched. In DNA form, the CDR3 reads TGTGCCAGCAGCCGAGGGACAGGGGGCAAGTCTGAAGCTTTCTTT. It yields the protein CASSRGTGGKSEAFF.

This clone was counted a single time. The rearrangement joins TRBV6-4 to TRBJ2-1, with TRBD2 as a possible D gene (6 bases). The V gene's germline CDR1 is MRHNA and CDR2 SNTAGT. The CDR3 totals 15 residues. Trimming removed 4 bases from V and 2 bases from J, with 12 bases in between. The CDR3 loop reads CASSGRLGPYNEQFF. The CDR3, as DNA: TGTGCCAGCAGTGGCCGACTAGGGCCCTACAATGAGCAGTTCTTC.

The chain's CDR3 is CASSIAEGSYEQYF. CDR3 nucleotide sequence: TGTGCCAGTAGTATAGCCGAGGGTTCCTACGAGCAGTACTTC. The genes are TRBV19 and TRBJ2-7, with D perhaps matching TRBD2 (5 bases). Between the trimmed V and J ends, which lost 1 base and 1 base, there was a span of 8 bases. The CDR3 runs 14 residues. Germline-derived CDR1 and CDR2 are LNHDA and SQIVND (reference sequence).

V gene TRBV4-2 combines with J gene TRBJ2-1, with unresolved D. V was pared by 0 bases and J by 8 bases, with 11 bases between. Looked up from germline, CDR1 is LGHNA and CDR2 is YNFKEQ. The CDR3 sequence is 14 residues long. CDR3 sequence (DNA): TGTGCCAGCAGCCAAGATCATGCGACGGATGAGCAGTTCTTC. This codes for CASSQDHATDEQFF.

The chain couples TRBV11-2 to TRBJ1-4, with unresolved D. Germline loops: CDR1 SGHAT, CDR2 FQNNGV. The CDR3 runs 15 residues. Trimming left V 4 bases short and J 6 bases short, with 15 bases between. CDR3 amino acids: CASSYNPIGDEKLFF. CDR3 DNA: TGTGCCAGCAGCTACAACCCCATCGGGGATGAAAAACTGTTTTTT.

V and J are TRBV7-9 and TRBJ1-1, with 9 bases lining up with TRBD1. After removal of 5 bases from V and 1 base from J, the junction contained 5 bases not matched to a gene. The CDR3 extends over 15 amino acids. The germline V gene has CDR1 SEHNR and CDR2 FQNEAQ (reference sequence). In DNA form, the CDR3 reads TGTGCCAGCAGCACCCGACAGGGGGAGAACACTGAAGCTTTCTTT. It translates to CASSTRQGENTEAFF.

This chain uses TRBV6-5 with TRBJ2-7; 11 nucleotides align to TRBD1. CDR3 size: 14 residues. Per the germline V gene, CDR1 is MNHEY and CDR2 is SVGAGI. V lost 6 bases, J lost 6 bases, and 7 bases stayed unmatched. CDR3 in DNA: TGTGCCAGCAGAGTTGGGACAGGGGGAGCCGAGCAGTACTTC. This sequence encodes CASRVGTGGAEQYF.

The V and J genes are TRBV10-3 and TRBJ1-5; D unclear. Looked up from germline, CDR1 is ENHRY and CDR2 is SYGVKD. The CDR3 is made up of 13 amino acids. Trimming left V 0 bases short and J 4 bases short, with 4 bases between. DNA of the CDR3: TGTGCCATCAGTGAGTCGGTGAATCAGCCCCAGCATTTT. Translating gives CAISESVNQPQHF.

The chain is built from TRBV7-9 and TRBJ2-7; 9 bases fit TRBD1. Germline-derived CDR1 and CDR2 are SEHNR and FQNEAQ (reference sequence). The V gene end was trimmed by 5 bases and the J gene end by 3 bases; junction bases not matched to a gene: 11. The CDR3 loop spans 16 amino acids. CDR3 DNA: TGTGCCAGCAGCCCTGGTCCCGGGACAGGGTTCTACGAGCAGTACTTC. Its translation: CASSPGPGTGFYEQYF.

The chain recombines TRBV7-2 with TRBJ1-1; D ambiguous. The CDR3 loop spans 16 amino acids. Germline values: CDR1 SGHTA, CDR2 FQGNSA. The germline V and J ends were trimmed by 4 bases and 0 bases, with 15 bases remaining between them. The CDR3 loop is CASSSSGIQLNTEAFF. Here the CDR3 DNA reads TGTGCCAGCAGCTCAAGTGGGATTCAGCTGAACACTGAAGCTTTCTTT. Combining the CDR3 with reference TRBV7-2 and TRBJ1-1 gives the whole variable domain GAGVSQSPSNKVTEKGKDVELRCDPISGHTALYWYRQSLGQGLEFLIYFQGNSAPDKSGLPSDRFSAERTGGSVSTLTIQRTQQEDSAVYLCASSSSGIQLNTEAFFGQGTRLTVV.

This clone has just a few counts. The chain couples TRBV19 to TRBJ1-2; tentative D call: TRBD1 (5 bases). Germline loops: CDR1 LNHDA, CDR2 SQIVND (reference sequence). V lost 4 bases and J 6 bases, leaving 9 bases between the germline ends. CDR3 length: 12 residues. The CDR3 spells CASSTGVNGYTF. CDR3 bases: TGTGCCAGTAGTACGGGGGTCAATGGCTACACCTTC.

V is TRBV29-1 and J is TRBJ2-3; TRBD1 might be the D (5 bases). In germline, CDR1 is SQVTM, CDR2 ANQGSEA. V was cut by 7 bases and J by 4 bases, with 12 bases left in between. The CDR3 has 12 amino acids. CDR3 region: CSGDDSADTQYF. CDR3 DNA: TGCAGCGGGGATGACAGCGCAGATACGCAGTATTTT.

The chain recombines TRBV29-1 with TRBJ1-1, with D tentatively TRBD1 (5 bases). This CDR3 has 15 residues. The V gene's germline CDR1 is SQVTM and CDR2 ANQGSEA. V was cut by 0 bases and J by 5 bases, with 16 bases left in between. For the CDR3, the DNA is TGCAGCGTTGAAGATGCATCGAGGGGCCGAACTGAAGCTTTCTTT. This sequence encodes CSVEDASRGRTEAFF.

As concerns this clone: Without the conserved terminal phenylalanine or tryptophan, this CDR3 likely stems from a read error. Because the CDR3's place on the DNA is in doubt, the DNA is left out and the CDR3 is given as listed by TCRdb. This chain uses TRBV20-1 with TRBJ2-7; TRBD1, as called in the table, went unchecked against the DNA. The CDR3 has 10 residues if both end residues are counted. Germline CDR1 is DFQATT and CDR2 is SNEGSKA (reference sequence). CDR3 protein: CSAHWDRETL.

The chain joins TRBV6-1 to TRBJ1-5, with a possible D match to TRBD1 (5 bases). Between the trimmed V and J ends, which lost 8 bases and 1 base, there was a span of 12 bases. The CDR3 length is 14 residues. Germline CDR1 reads MNHNS; CDR2 reads SASEGT. CDR3 bases: TGTGCCAGCTGGGGGACGGTCAGCAATCAGCCCCAGCATTTT. Translating gives CASWGTVSNQPQHF.

V and J are TRBV12-5 and TRBJ1-1, with D unresolved. Germline CDR1 reads LGHNT; CDR2 reads FRNRAP. V dropped 7 bases and J dropped 2 bases, with 8 bases sitting between them. The CDR3 is 12 residues long. This chain's CDR3 is CASAPGNTEAFF. The CDR3 DNA is TGTGCTAGTGCCCCGGGCAACACTGAAGCTTTCTTT.

V gene TRBV5-1 combines with J gene TRBJ2-3; D is perhaps TRBD2 (5 bases). The CDR3 covers 14 residues. Looked up from germline, CDR1 is SGHRS and CDR2 is YFSETQ. Trimming removed 2 bases from V and 4 bases from J, with 11 bases in between. In DNA form, the CDR3 reads TGCGCCAGCAGCTTTCTTGAGGGCCCAGATACGCAGTATTTT. Translating it yields CASSFLEGPDTQYF.

CDR3: CASSSSLRGGTEAFF. CDR3 in DNA: TGTGCCAGCAGCTCTTCCCTAAGGGGAGGCACTGAAGCTTTCTTT. J is TRBJ1-1 and V is TRBV13; D may be TRBD1 (5 bases). Germline V gene sequence: CDR1 PRHDT, CDR2 FYEKMQ (reference sequence). Trimming pared 4 bases from V and 4 bases from J, leaving 16 bases between. The CDR3 extends over 15 amino acids.

The V and J genes are TRBV4-1 and TRBJ1-1; no clear D. The CDR3 is 15 amino acids. Germline values: CDR1 MGHRA, CDR2 YSYEKL. The V gene lost 4 bases and the J gene lost 0 bases, with 12 bases spanning the gap. CDR3 bases: TGCGCCAGCAGCCCCCCCACACGGATGAACACTGAAGCTTTCTTT. Translating it yields CASSPPTRMNTEAFF.

The genes are TRBV11-2 and TRBJ2-3; D is possibly TRBD2 (7 bases). CDR1 SGHAT and CDR2 FQNNGV come from the germline V gene. Trimming removed 6 bases at V and 10 bases at J, with 17 bases between. There are 13 residues in the CDR3. The DNA of the CDR3 is TGTGCCAGCAGAGGGGGGGGGCGAAGTTCGCAGTATTTT. Its protein product is CASRGGGRSSQYF.

The chain joins TRBV19 to TRBJ2-7, with 8 positions matching TRBD1. CDR1 is LNHDA and CDR2 is SQIVND in the germline V gene (reference sequence). V lost 3 bases, J lost 2 bases, and 6 bases stayed unmatched. The CDR3 length is 15 residues. The CDR3 reads CASSMGTGGAYEQYF. The CDR3 DNA sequence: TGTGCCAGTAGTATGGGTACAGGGGGTGCCTACGAGCAGTACTTC.